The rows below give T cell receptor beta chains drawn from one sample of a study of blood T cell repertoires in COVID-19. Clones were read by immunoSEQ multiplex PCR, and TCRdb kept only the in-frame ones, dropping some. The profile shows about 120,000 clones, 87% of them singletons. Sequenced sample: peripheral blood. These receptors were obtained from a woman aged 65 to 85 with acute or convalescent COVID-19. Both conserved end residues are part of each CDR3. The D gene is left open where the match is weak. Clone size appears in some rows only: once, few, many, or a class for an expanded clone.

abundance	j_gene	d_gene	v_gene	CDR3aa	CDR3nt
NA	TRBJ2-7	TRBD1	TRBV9	CASSVRQGTDYEQYF	TGTGCCAGCAGCGTCAGGCAAGGGACAGACTACGAGCAGTACTTC
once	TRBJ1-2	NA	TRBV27	CASSFTGAANYGYTF	TGTGCCAGCAGTTTCACAGGAGCAGCTAACTATGGCTACACCTTC
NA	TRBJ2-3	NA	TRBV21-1	CASSAPGAGGGTDTQYF	TGTGCCAGCAGCGCCCCCGGAGCGGGGGGGGGCACAGATACGCAGTATTTT
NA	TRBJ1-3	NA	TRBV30	CASIRAPVTGNTIYF	TGTGCCTCCATCAGGGCCCCCGTAACTGGAAACACCATATATTTT
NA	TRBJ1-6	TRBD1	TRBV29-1	CSVATGLAGSPLHF	TGCAGCGTGGCGACAGGGCTCGCAGGTTCACCCCTCCACTTT
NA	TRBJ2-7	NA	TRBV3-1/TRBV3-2	CASSQSSYEQYF	TGTGCCAGCAGCCAGAGCTCCTACGAGCAGTACTTC
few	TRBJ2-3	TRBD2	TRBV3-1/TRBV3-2	CASSWGPGGAIDTQYF	TGTGCCAGCAGCTGGGGGCCCGGGGGGGCGATAGATACGCAGTATTTT
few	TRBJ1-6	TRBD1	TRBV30	CAWSGRDRDNSPLHF	TGTGCCTGGAGTGGCCGGGACAGGGATAATTCACCCCTCCACTTT
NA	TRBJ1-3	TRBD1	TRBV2	CASFTSGTVLMGNTIYF	TGTGCCAGTTTCACCTCCGGGACAGTCTTAATGGGAAACACCATATATTTT
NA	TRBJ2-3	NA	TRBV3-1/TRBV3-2	CASSQGPGFTDTQYF	TGTGCCAGCAGCCAAGGACCGGGGTTCACAGATACGCAGTATTTT
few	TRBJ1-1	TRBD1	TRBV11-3	CASSPRGQNYFMNTEAFF	TGTGCCAGCAGCCCCCGGGGACAGAATTATTTCATGAACACTGAAGCTTTCTTT
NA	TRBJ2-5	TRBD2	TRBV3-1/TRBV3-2	CASSQGRGTSQETQYF	TGTGCCAGCAGCCAAGGGCGGGGGACTTCCCAAGAGACCCAGTACTTC
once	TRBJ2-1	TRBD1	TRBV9	CASSIGTGLYNEQFF	TGTGCCAGCTCCATAGGGACAGGGCTCTACAATGAGCAGTTCTTC
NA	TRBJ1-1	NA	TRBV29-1	CSVAAGGTEAFF	TGCAGCGTTGCGGCTGGCGGCACTGAAGCTTTCTTT
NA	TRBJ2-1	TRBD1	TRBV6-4	CASSDSPGQGAYNEQFF	TGTGCCAGCAGTGACTCCCCAGGACAGGGGGCTTACAATGAGCAGTTCTTC
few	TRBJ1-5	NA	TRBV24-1	CATSGPQDRQPQHF	TGTGCCACCAGTGGACCTCAGGATCGTCAGCCCCAGCATTTT
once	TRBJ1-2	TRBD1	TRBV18	CASSPPGQGSIGGYTF	TGTGCCAGCTCACCACCGGGACAGGGCTCGATTGGGGGCTACACCTTC
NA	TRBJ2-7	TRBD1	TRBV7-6	CASSLVGTGGLYEQYF	TGTGCCAGCAGCTTAGTAGGGACAGGGGGCCTTTACGAGCAGTACTTC
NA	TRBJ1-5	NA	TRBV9	CASSGGQEYQPQHF	TGTGCCAGCAGCGGGGGACAAGAGTATCAGCCCCAGCATTTT
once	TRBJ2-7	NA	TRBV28	CASSFGRVYEQYF	TGTGCCAGCAGTTTCGGCAGGGTCTACGAGCAGTACTTC
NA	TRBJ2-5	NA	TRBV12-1	CASSFIMYRQETQYF	TGTGCCAGCAGCTTTATAATGTACAGGCAAGAGACCCAGTACTTC
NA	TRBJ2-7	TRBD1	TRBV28	CASSFGWTGALFESSGYEQYF	TGTGCCAGCAGTTTCGGGTGGACAGGAGCTTTATTCGAGTCCTCAGGCTACGAGCAGTACTTC
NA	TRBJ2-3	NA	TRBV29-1	CSVQGSSTDTQYF	TGCAGCGTCCAGGGGTCTAGCACAGATACGCAGTATTTT
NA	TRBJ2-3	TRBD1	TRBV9	CASSPGTAVYTDTQYF	TGTGCCAGCAGCCCCGGGACAGCGGTCTACACAGATACGCAGTATTTT
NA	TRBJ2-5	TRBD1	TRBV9	CASSVGQGVVETQYF	TGTGCCAGCAGCGTCGGACAGGGGGTCGTAGAGACCCAGTACTTC
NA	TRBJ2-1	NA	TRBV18	CASSRSPDRNNEQFF	TGTGCCAGCTCACGGAGCCCAGACCGAAACAATGAGCAGTTCTTC
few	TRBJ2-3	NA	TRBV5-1	CASSHGSSDTQYF	TGCGCCAGCAGCCATGGGAGTTCAGATACGCAGTATTTT
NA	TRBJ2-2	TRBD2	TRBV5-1	CASSSSGGYTGELFF	TGCGCCAGCAGCTCTAGCGGGGGCTACACCGGGGAGCTGTTTTTT
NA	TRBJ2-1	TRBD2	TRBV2	CASSVTGLVRQFF	TGTGCCAGCAGTGTCACCGGACTAGTAAGGCAGTTCTTC
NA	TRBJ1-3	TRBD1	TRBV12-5	CASGPGQGNSGNTIYF	TGTGCTAGTGGCCCCGGACAGGGGAACTCTGGAAACACCATATATTTT
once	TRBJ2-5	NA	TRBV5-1	CASSWGHESAETQYF	TGCGCCAGCAGCTGGGGACACGAATCGGCAGAGACCCAGTACTTC
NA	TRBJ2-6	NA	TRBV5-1	CASSLDRARGVLTF	TGCGCCAGCAGCTTGGATAGGGCCCGGGGAGTCCTGACTTTC
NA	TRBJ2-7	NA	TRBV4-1	CASSQAQGSFYEQYF	TGCGCCAGCAGCCAAGCCCAGGGATCCTTCTACGAGCAGTACTTC
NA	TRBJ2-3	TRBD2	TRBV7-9	CASSLSRSGGATDTQYF	TGTGCCAGCAGCTTATCCCGTAGCGGGGGGGCAACAGATACGCAGTATTTT
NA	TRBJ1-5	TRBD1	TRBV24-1	CATSRTGGQPQHF	TGTGCCACCAGCAGGACAGGGGGTCAGCCCCAGCATTTT
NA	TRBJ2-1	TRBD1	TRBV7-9	CASSSRDRGPLFQFF	TGTGCCAGCAGCAGCCGGGACAGGGGGCCTTTGTTCCAGTTCTTC
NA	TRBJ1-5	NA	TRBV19	CASSVHQGGRSNQPQHF	TGTGCCAGTAGTGTACACCAGGGTGGTAGAAGCAATCAGCCCCAGCATTTT
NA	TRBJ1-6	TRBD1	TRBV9	CASSVDGQGKNSPLHF	TGTGCCAGCAGCGTAGATGGACAGGGGAAGAATTCACCCCTCCACTTT
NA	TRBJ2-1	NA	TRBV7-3	CASSLRTGLTYNEQFF	TGTGCCAGCAGCTTAAGGACGGGGTTGACGTACAATGAGCAGTTCTTC
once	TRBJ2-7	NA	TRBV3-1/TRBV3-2	CASSQAPGSYEQYF	TGTGCCAGCAGCCAAGCTCCGGGATCCTACGAGCAGTACTTC
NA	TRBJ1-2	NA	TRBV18	CASSIDRQYGYTF	TGTGCCAGCTCAATAGACAGACAGTATGGCTACACCTTC
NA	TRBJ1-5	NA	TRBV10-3	CAISERQERQPQHF	TGTGCCATCAGTGAACGACAGGAACGTCAGCCCCAGCATTTT
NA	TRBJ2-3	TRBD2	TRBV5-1	CASSWGLVPDTQYF	TGCGCCAGCAGCTGGGGACTAGTTCCGGATACGCAGTATTTT
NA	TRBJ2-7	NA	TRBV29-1	CSVLPGAIAYEQYF	TGCAGCGTCTTGCCAGGGGCAATCGCCTACGAGCAGTACTTC
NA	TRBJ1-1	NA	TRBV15	CATSRGGSNTEAFF	TGTGCCACCAGCAGAGGAGGGTCTAACACTGAAGCTTTCTTT
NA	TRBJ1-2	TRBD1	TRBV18	CASSPRTGEGGYTF	TGTGCCAGCTCACCCCGGACAGGGGAAGGTGGCTACACCTTC
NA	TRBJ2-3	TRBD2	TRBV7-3	CASSSGLATDTQYF	TGTGCCAGCAGCTCCGGACTAGCGACAGATACGCAGTATTTT
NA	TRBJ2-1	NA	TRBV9	CASKRALDNEQFF	TGTGCCAGCAAGCGGGCCCTCGACAATGAGCAGTTCTTC
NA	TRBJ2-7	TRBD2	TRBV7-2	CASSETAGGGFYEQYF	TGTGCCAGCAGCGAAACAGCCGGGGGAGGGTTCTACGAGCAGTACTTC
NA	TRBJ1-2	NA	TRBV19	CASSMTDRPGYTF	TGTGCCAGTAGTATGACCGACAGGCCTGGCTACACCTTC
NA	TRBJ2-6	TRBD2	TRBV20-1	CSASGSGSGANVLTF	TGCAGTGCTAGTGGTAGCGGGTCTGGGGCCAACGTCCTGACTTTC
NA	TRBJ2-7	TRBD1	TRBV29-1	CSVTRTGAYEQYF	TGCAGCGTCACGCGGACAGGGGCCTACGAGCAGTACTTC
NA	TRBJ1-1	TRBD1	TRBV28	CASRTRDRVTTEAFF	TGTGCCAGCAGGACGCGGGACAGGGTGACCACTGAAGCTTTCTTT
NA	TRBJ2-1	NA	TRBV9	CASSVAGSGNEQFF	TGTGCCAGCAGCGTAGCAGGGTCCGGCAATGAGCAGTTCTTC